The rows below give T cell receptor beta chains drawn from one sample of a study of early T cells in non-severe SARS-CoV-2 infection. Via MiXCR, TCRdb re-called the 5' RACE reads, giving one row per CDR3 protein. Of 65,000 to 75,000 distinct CDR3 sequences listed, 3.5% to 6% are singletons. This specimen was whole blood, taken at baseline. The receptor set was obtained from an adult who was a healthcare worker with PCR-confirmed SARS-CoV-2 infection or an uninfected control (not recorded which). The donor label of this sample is uncertain. Each CDR3 is given with its conserved first and last residue. D genes are given only for firm matches. Some rows have no size entry. The others give once, few or many, or a class for an expanded clone.

cdr3_nt: TGTGCCTGGAGTGTAACAGGGAGTAATTCACCCCTCCACTTT; cdr3_aa: CAWSVTGSNSPLHF; d_call: NA; clone_size: many; j_call: TRBJ1-6; v_call: TRBV30
cdr3_nt: TGTGCCAGCAGGGGGGACATGAGGGTGGAAGCTTTCTTT; cdr3_aa: CASRGDMRVEAFF; d_call: NA; clone_size: many; j_call: TRBJ1-1; v_call: TRBV27
cdr3_nt: TGTGCCAGCAGCTTTTCAGATCCGAACTACGAGCAGTACTTC; cdr3_aa: CASSFSDPNYEQYF; d_call: NA; clone_size: many; j_call: TRBJ2-7; v_call: TRBV7-2
cdr3_nt: TGTGCCAGCAGCCCCCCTGCGGGACTAGCGGTGGAGAATGAGCAGTTCTTC; cdr3_aa: CASSPPAGLAVENEQFF; d_call: TRBD2; clone_size: NA; j_call: TRBJ2-1; v_call: TRBV13
cdr3_nt: TGTGCCAGCACCAGACAGGGGGGATGGAGCAATCAGCCCCAGCATTTT; cdr3_aa: CASTRQGGWSNQPQHF; d_call: TRBD1; clone_size: many; j_call: TRBJ1-5; v_call: TRBV12-3/TRBV12-4
cdr3_nt: TGTGCCATCAGTGAGGGAGCCTACGAGCAGTACTTC; cdr3_aa: CAISEGAYEQYF; d_call: NA; clone_size: few; j_call: TRBJ2-7; v_call: TRBV10-3
cdr3_nt: TGTGCCAGCAGACAGGGACTAGCGGATAATGAGCAGTTCTTC; cdr3_aa: CASRQGLADNEQFF; d_call: TRBD2; clone_size: few; j_call: TRBJ2-1; v_call: TRBV7-9
cdr3_nt: TGTGCCAGCAGCCTCGGGATGCGAGGAGCTTTCTTT; cdr3_aa: CASSLGMRGAFF; d_call: NA; clone_size: few; j_call: TRBJ1-1; v_call: TRBV3-1
cdr3_nt: TGTGCCAGCAGTTACCCCGGGGACAGTCGGTACGAGCAGTACTTC; cdr3_aa: CASSYPGDSRYEQYF; d_call: TRBD1; clone_size: few; j_call: TRBJ2-7; v_call: TRBV6-6
cdr3_nt: TGCAGTGCTAGAAAGACTAGCGGGGAGACCCAGTACTTC; cdr3_aa: CSARKTSGETQYF; d_call: TRBD2; clone_size: many; j_call: TRBJ2-5; v_call: TRBV20-1
cdr3_nt: TGTGCCAGCAGTAACTCATTACAGGGGAACTATGGCTACACCTTC; cdr3_aa: CASSNSLQGNYGYTF; d_call: TRBD1; clone_size: many; j_call: TRBJ1-2; v_call: TRBV6-6
cdr3_nt: TGCGCCAGCAGCTTGTCGGTGAACACTGAAGCTTTCTTT; cdr3_aa: CASSLSVNTEAFF; d_call: NA; clone_size: many; j_call: TRBJ1-1; v_call: TRBV5-1
cdr3_nt: TGTGCCTGGAGTGTACAGACAGGGGTTGAAAAACTGTTTTTT; cdr3_aa: CAWSVQTGVEKLFF; d_call: TRBD1; clone_size: few; j_call: TRBJ1-4; v_call: TRBV30
cdr3_nt: TGTGCCAGCAGTTTTTCAGCGCTTATGGGGGGAGAGACCCAGTACTTC; cdr3_aa: CASSFSALMGGETQYF; d_call: NA; clone_size: few; j_call: TRBJ2-5; v_call: TRBV12-3/TRBV12-4
cdr3_nt: TGTGCCAGCAGCGATCAGGGGTCCTCCTACGAGCAGTACTTC; cdr3_aa: CASSDQGSSYEQYF; d_call: NA; clone_size: many; j_call: TRBJ2-7; v_call: TRBV5-6